The rows below give T cell receptor beta chains drawn from one sample of a study of breast tumors, draining lymph nodes, adjacent tissues. MiXCR was run by TCRdb on the multiplex PCR reads, yielding one entry per CDR3 protein. The sample has about 110,000 distinct CDR3 sequences; about 29% are singletons. Sequenced sample: axillary lymph node tissue. Receptor source: a female donor with breast cancer. Some clones in this sample may be carry-over from other donors' samples. The CDR3 runs from the conserved cysteine through the conserved F or W. Each record gives: J gene, D gene, V gene, clone size, CDR3 protein, CDR3 DNA. The D gene is left open where the match is weak. Some rows have no size entry. The others give once, few or many, or a class for an expanded clone.

TRBJ2-1	NA	TRBV7-3	many	CASSAYPGTNSYNGQFF	TGTGCCAGCAGCGCCTACCCCGGGACCAACTCCTACAATGGGCAGTTCTTC
TRBJ1-1	NA	TRBV5-4	NA	CASSSIVSNTEAFF	TGTGCCAGCAGCTCCATTGTCTCGAACACTGAAGCTTTCTTT
TRBJ2-5	TRBD2	TRBV3-1	many	CASSNQGLAGVRETQYF	TGTGCCAGCAGCAACCAGGGACTAGCGGGAGTGCGGGAGACCCAGTACTTC
TRBJ2-1	TRBD2	TRBV11-3	NA	CASSSGLAGGEQFF	TGTGCCAGCAGCTCCGGACTAGCGGGAGGTGAGCAGTTCTTC
TRBJ2-7	NA	TRBV4-1	many	CASSQGAGTFFYEQYF	TGCGCCAGCAGCCAGGGGGCCGGGACTTTTTTTTACGAGCAGTACTTC
TRBJ1-5	NA	TRBV20-1	many	CSARPSGGTSNQPQHF	TGCAGTGCTAGACCTAGCGGAGGGACTAGCAATCAGCCCCAGCATTTT
TRBJ1-2	TRBD1	TRBV9	NA	CASSRSATGGGFTYGYTF	TGTGCCAGCAGCCGATCCGCCACAGGGGGGGGATTTACCTATGGCTACACCTTC
TRBJ1-2	NA	TRBV5-6	many	CASRRRATNYGYTF	TGTGCCAGCAGAAGACGGGCCACCAACTATGGCTACACCTTC
TRBJ1-2	TRBD1	TRBV4-3	many	CASSQETGANYGYTF	TGCGCCAGCAGCCAGGAGACAGGGGCCAACTATGGCTACACCTTC
TRBJ2-5	NA	TRBV7-2	NA	CASSPQPLDGGGQETQYF	TGTGCCAGCAGCCCTCAGCCCCTAGATGGGGGAGGCCAAGAGACCCAGTACTTC
TRBJ1-4	TRBD1	TRBV7-2	NA	CASSVGGGGTNEKLFF	TGTGCCAGCAGCGTAGGGGGCGGGGGGACTAATGAAAAACTGTTTTTT
TRBJ2-1	TRBD2	TRBV20-1	many	CSATPSGGVYNEQFF	TGCAGTGCTACCCCTTCGGGGGGGGTTTACAATGAGCAGTTCTTC
TRBJ1-4	TRBD1	TRBV12-3/TRBV12-4	many	CASSSPDRGGEKLFF	TGTGCCAGCAGTTCGCCGGACAGGGGGGGAGAAAAACTGTTTTTT
TRBJ1-3	NA	TRBV14	many	CASSPQGGNTIYF	TGTGCCAGCAGCCCTCAGGGAGGAAACACCATATATTTT
TRBJ2-1	TRBD2	TRBV6-5	many	CASSSGTSGRSEQFF	TGTGCCAGCAGTTCCGGGACTAGCGGGAGAAGTGAGCAGTTCTTC
TRBJ2-1	TRBD1	TRBV7-2	many	CASSPYRTGGHNEQFF	TGTGCCAGCAGCCCATATCGGACAGGGGGACACAATGAGCAGTTCTTC
TRBJ2-7	TRBD1	TRBV7-6	NA	CASSLGQGWYEQYF	TGTGCCAGCAGCTTGGGACAGGGGTGGTACGAGCAGTACTTC
TRBJ2-2	TRBD2	TRBV20-1	many	CSARGLAGNANTGELFF	TGCAGTGCTAGGGGACTAGCGGGAAACGCGAACACCGGGGAGCTGTTTTTT
TRBJ2-2	TRBD1	TRBV10-3	many	CAISETGVNTGELFF	TGTGCCATCAGTGAAACAGGGGTGAACACCGGGGAGCTGTTTTTT
TRBJ2-5	NA	TRBV7-7	many	CASSAMQETQYF	TGTGCTAGCAGCGCCATGCAAGAGACCCAGTACTTC
TRBJ1-3	NA	TRBV2	many	CASSFQGQSGNTIYF	TGTGCCAGCAGTTTCCAAGGACAGTCAGGAAACACCATATATTTT
TRBJ2-5	NA	TRBV7-3	NA	CASSLTNVWEETQYF	TGTGCCAGCAGCTTAACGAACGTTTGGGAAGAGACCCAGTACTTC
TRBJ1-5	NA	TRBV6-1	few	CASSQGRGANQPQHF	TGTGCCAGCAGTCAAGGGAGGGGGGCCAATCAGCCCCAGCATTTT
TRBJ1-2	NA	TRBV7-2	NA	CAGSQGPSTAVYGYIF	TGTGCCGGCAGCCAGGGTCCGTCGACAGCAGTCTATGGCTACATCTTC